What follows is one TCR beta chain and its context. The data were obtained in a study of cytomegalovirus exposure and HLA in healthy donors. Trimming took 0 bases from V and 3 from J, leaving 6 bases between them. CDR3 length: 13 amino acids. The germline gives CDR1 SGDLS, CDR2 YYNGEE. The PCR used 60 Vbeta and 13 Jbeta primers. Libraries were prepared by immunoSEQ multiplex PCR; TCRdb keeps only in-frame clonotypes and omits some of them. Among about 140,000 clones listed, about 80% were seen once. Sequenced material: PBMCs. The TCR originated in a middle-aged man in good health and CMV-seronegative. The chain is built from TRBV9 and TRBJ2-5; TRBD2 might be the D (6 bases). Here the CDR3 reads CASSVAGEETQYF. CDR3 DNA: TGTGCCAGCAGCGTAGCGGGGGAAGAGACCCAGTACTTC. The full variable domain, with the rest looked up from reference TRBV9 and TRBJ2-5, is DSGVTQTPKHLITATGQRVTLRCSPRSGDLSVYWYQQSLDQGLQFLIQYYNGEERAKGNILERFSAQQFPDLHSELNLSSLELGDSALYFCASSVAGEETQYFGPGTRLLVL.